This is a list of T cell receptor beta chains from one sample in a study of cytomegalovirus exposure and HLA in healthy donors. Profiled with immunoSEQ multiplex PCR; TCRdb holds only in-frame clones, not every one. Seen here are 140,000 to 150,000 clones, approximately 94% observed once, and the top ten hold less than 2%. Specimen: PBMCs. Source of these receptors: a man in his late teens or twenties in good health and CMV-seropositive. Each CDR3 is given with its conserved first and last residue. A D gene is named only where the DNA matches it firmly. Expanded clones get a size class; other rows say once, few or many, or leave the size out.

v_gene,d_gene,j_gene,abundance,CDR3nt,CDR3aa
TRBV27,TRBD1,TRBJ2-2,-,TGTGCCAGCGCAGGACAGGGGGCCGACACCGGGGAGCTGTTTTTT,CASAGQGADTGELFF
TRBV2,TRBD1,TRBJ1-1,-,TGTGCCAGCACCCAACAGGGGGTGGGAGAAGCTTTCTTT,CASTQQGVGEAFF
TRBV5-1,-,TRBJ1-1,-,TGCGCCAGCAGCTTGGACAGCCCGAACACTGAAGCTTTCTTT,CASSLDSPNTEAFF
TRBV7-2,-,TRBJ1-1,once,TGTGCCAGCTTGCGGAACCCGAGAGCTGAAGCTTTCTTT,CASLRNPRAEAFF
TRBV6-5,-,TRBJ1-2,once,TGTGCCAGCAGGAAAACAGGGAACTATGGCTACACCTTC,CASRKTGNYGYTF
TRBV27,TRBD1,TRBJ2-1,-,TGTGCCAGCAGCCTGGACAGGGGAAATGAGCAGTTCTTC,CASSLDRGNEQFF
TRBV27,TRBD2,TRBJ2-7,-,TGTGCCAGCAGTCCCGGGACTAGTTTATACGAGCAGTACTTC,CASSPGTSLYEQYF
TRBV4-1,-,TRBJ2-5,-,TGCGCCAGCAGCCAAGGGGGCCCTTTAGAGACCCAGTACTTC,CASSQGGPLETQYF
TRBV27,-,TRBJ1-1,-,TGTGCCAGCAGTTCCCGATTCCCTAGTCAGGGGAAGGGTCCTGAAGCTTTCTTT,CASSSRFPSQGKGPEAFF
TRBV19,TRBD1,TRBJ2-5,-,TGTGCCAGTAGCACCGGACAGGGAACTGAAGAGACCCAGTACTTC,CASSTGQGTEETQYF
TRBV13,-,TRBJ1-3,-,TGTGCCAGCAGCTTTGGGCAGGTTCCCTCTGGAAACACCATATATTTT,CASSFGQVPSGNTIYF
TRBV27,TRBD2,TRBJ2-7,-,TGTGCCAGCAGTTTATCGGGACTAGCGGGAGGACAAACCTACGAGCAGTACTTC,CASSLSGLAGGQTYEQYF
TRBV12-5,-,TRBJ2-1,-,TGTGCTAGTGGTAAGGACTATTTCGACAATGAGCAGTTCTTC,CASGKDYFDNEQFF
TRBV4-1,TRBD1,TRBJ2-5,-,TGCGCCAGCAGCCGACAGGGGACCCAAGAGACCCAGTACTTC,CASSRQGTQETQYF
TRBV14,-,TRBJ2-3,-,TGTGCCAGCAGCCAAGGGAGGGTCGATACGCAGTATTTT,CASSQGRVDTQYF
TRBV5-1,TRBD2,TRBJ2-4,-,TGCGCCAGCAGCTTCGAGGGACTAGCGGGTATAGCCAAAAACATTCAGTACTTC,CASSFEGLAGIAKNIQYF
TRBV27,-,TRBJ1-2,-,TGTGCCAGCAGTTCCTCAGGGTGGGGTGGCTACACCTTC,CASSSSGWGGYTF
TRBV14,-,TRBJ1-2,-,TGTGCCAGCAGCCAAGACAGAGGAACATATGGCTACACCTTC,CASSQDRGTYGYTF
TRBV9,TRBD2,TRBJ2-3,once,TGTGCCAGCAACAGCGTAGCGGGAGGTGTAGATACGCAGTATTTT,CASNSVAGGVDTQYF
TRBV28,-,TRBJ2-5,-,TGTGCCAGCAGTTTATCGGCAGGATCACAAGAGACCCAGTACTTC,CASSLSAGSQETQYF
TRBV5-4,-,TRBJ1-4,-,TGTGCCAGCAGCTTAGGGGGGGTTAATGAAAAACTGTTTTTT,CASSLGGVNEKLFF
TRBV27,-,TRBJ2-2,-,TGTGCCAGCAGGTCCCCGGGGTTCGGCGGGGAGCTGTTTTTT,CASRSPGFGGELFF
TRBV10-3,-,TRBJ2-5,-,TGTGCCATCAGGGCAGGACAAGAGACCCAGTACTTC,CAIRAGQETQYF
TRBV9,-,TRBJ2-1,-,TGTGCCAGCAGCGTCGGATCCCAGGGGAATGAGCAGTTCTTC,CASSVGSQGNEQFF
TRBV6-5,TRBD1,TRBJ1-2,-,TGTGCCAGCAGACCCACCGGGACAGGGGAAGGGGGCTACACCTTC,CASRPTGTGEGGYTF
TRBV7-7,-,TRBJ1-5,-,TGTGCTAGCAGTCAGGGGAGGGATCAGCCCCAGCATTTT,CASSQGRDQPQHF
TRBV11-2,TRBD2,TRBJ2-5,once,TGTGCCAGCAGCTTAGTTGAGTTTAGCGGGAGCGAGACCCAGTACTTC,CASSLVEFSGSETQYF
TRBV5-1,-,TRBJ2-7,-,TGCGCCAGCAGCTTCAATGCGGGACTCGCCTACGAGCAGTACTTC,CASSFNAGLAYEQYF
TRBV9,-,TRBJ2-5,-,TGTGCCAGCAGCTCGGGACAACCGCAAGAGACCCAGTACTTC,CASSSGQPQETQYF
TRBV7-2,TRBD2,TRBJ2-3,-,TGTGCCAGCAGCACACTAGCGGGGGGGGATACGCAGTATTTT,CASSTLAGGDTQYF
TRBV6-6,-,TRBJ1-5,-,TGTGCCAGCAGCACCGACAGGCGATCCCAGCATTTT,CASSTDRRSQHF
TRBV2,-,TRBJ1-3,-,TGTGCCAGCAGTGGGGGGGTAGCTGGAAACACCATATATTTT,CASSGGVAGNTIYF
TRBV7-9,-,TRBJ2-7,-,TGTGCCAGCTCCGCCCGGCGGACTCCGTTTGAGCAGTACTTC,CASSARRTPFEQYF
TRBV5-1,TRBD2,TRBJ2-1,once,TGCGCCAGCAATCCACTAGCGGGATCCTACAATGAGCAGTTCTTC,CASNPLAGSYNEQFF
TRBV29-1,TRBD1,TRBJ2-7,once,TGCAGCGTTGGCGGGACAGGGGGCCCCTACGAGCAGTACTTC,CSVGGTGGPYEQYF
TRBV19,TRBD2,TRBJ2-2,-,TGTGCCAGTAGTATAGGTCTAGCGGGAGCTCGGACCGGGGAGCTGTTTTTT,CASSIGLAGARTGELFF
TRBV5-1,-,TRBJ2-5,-,TGCGCCAGCAGCTTCACGGGAGAGACCCAGTACTTC,CASSFTGETQYF
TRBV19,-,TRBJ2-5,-,TGTGCCAGTAGTGTGACCCAGAGGGAGACCCAGTACTTC,CASSVTQRETQYF
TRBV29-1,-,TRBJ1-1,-,TGCAGCGTTGGGGAATCGACAGGACCGATGAACACTGAAGCTTTCTTT,CSVGESTGPMNTEAFF
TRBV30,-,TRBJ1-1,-,TGTGCCTGGAGTGCCCAGTGGCTAGGGGCCACTGAAGCTTTCTTT,CAWSAQWLGATEAFF
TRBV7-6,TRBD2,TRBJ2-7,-,TGTGCCAGCAGCTCCAGACTAGCGGGATTCGGCGAGCAGTACTTC,CASSSRLAGFGEQYF